The entry below gives a single TCR beta chain sequence along with its context. Its antigen is still unknown. The CDR3 runs 13 residues. The trim removed 2 bases at V and 4 bases at J, leaving 2 bases unmatched. The germline V gene has CDR1 SGHTS and CDR2 YDEGEE. The sample comes from a study of T cell responses to AZD1222 COVID-19 vaccine. Broader study findings: Repertoires in all cases were sampled only once the peak T cell response had passed.

TCRdb's copy holds only in-frame clones and misses some; the assay was immunoSEQ multiplex PCR. The sample shows roughly 150,000 clones, more than 70% of them seen only once. This TCR came from an adult in good health. This specimen consisted of peripheral blood, obtained on day 0 of MenACWY control vaccination. This chain uses TRBV5-8 with TRBJ1-2, with 7 positions matching TRBD1. CDR3 residues: CASSFSGGYGYTF. The CDR3 DNA is TGTGCCAGCAGCTTCTCAGGGGGCTATGGCTACACCTTC.